The 21 T cell receptor beta chains presented below share a single source sample, sequenced in a study of chemoradiotherapy in HPV16-positive cancers. TCRdb's table, derived via immunoSEQ multiplex PCR, lists solely in-frame clones and lacks some. The sample contains around 53,000 clones, roughly 90% of which appear only once. Specimen: blood, collected from a patient who underwent chemoradiotherapy. The receptors shown here come from a human donor with HPV-associated anogenital cancer.

The J gene is TRBJ1-4, the V gene TRBV2; 8 bases map to TRBD1. With V trimmed by 6 bases and J by 7 bases, 4 bases remained unmatched. Germline CDR1 SNHLY, CDR2 FYNNEI. The CDR3 consists of 13 residues. CDR3 in amino acids: CASSRTGFEKLFF. In DNA, the CDR3 is TGTGCCAGCAGCCGGACAGGGTTTGAAAAACTGTTTTTT. Supplemented by reference TRBV2 and TRBJ1-4, the full variable domain reads EPEVTQTPSHQVTQMGQEVILRCVPISNHLYFYWYRQILGQKVEFLVSFYNNEISEKSEIFDDQFSVERPDGSNFTLKIRSTKLEDSAMYFCASSRTGFEKLFFGSGTQLSVL.

This chain connects TRBV19 to TRBJ1-1, with D perhaps TRBD1 (6 bases). This CDR3 is 15 amino acids long. Germline V gene lookup returns CDR1 LNHDA and CDR2 SQIVND (reference sequence). Trimming shortened V by 7 bases and J by 1 base, and 16 bases separated the two germline ends. CDR3 sequence reads: CASTPPGGQNTEAFF. The CDR3, as DNA: TGTGCCAGTACCCCACCCGGGGGGCAGAACACTGAAGCTTTCTTT.

The chain links TRBV6-5 to TRBJ1-1; TRBD1 might be the D (6 bases). Germline V gives CDR1 MNHEY, CDR2 SVGAGI. There are 14 residues in the CDR3. Deletions cut 4 bases from V and 10 bases from J, with 19 bases between. The CDR3 nucleotides read TGTGCCAGCAGTTTCAAACAGGGTCCCACTTCAGCTTTCTTT. Protein: CASSFKQGPTSAFF.

The chain recombines TRBV7-9 with TRBJ2-7, with D possibly called TRBD1 or TRBD2 (5 bases each). The V end lost 5 bases, the J end lost 3 bases, and 17 bases lay between the germline ends. Germline assignment: CDR1 SEHNR and CDR2 FQNEAQ (reference sequence). The CDR3 runs to 15 residues. CDR3 in DNA: TGTGCCAGCAGCCCCGGGGCAGTCCTCCTCTACGAGCAGTACTTC. It specifies CASSPGAVLLYEQYF.

This clone appeared once. The rearrangement links TRBV5-5 to TRBJ1-1; no reliable D call. V was clipped by 4 bases and J by 1 base, with 14 bases between them. The CDR3 has 15 amino acids. CDR1 and CDR2 (germline): SGHKS, YYEKEE (reference sequence). The CDR3 DNA sequence: TGTGCCAGCAGCCCCGAGCGGGGAGGGAACACTGAAGCTTTCTTT. It is translated as CASSPERGGNTEAFF.

J is TRBJ2-1 and V is TRBV29-1, with 8 bases aligning to TRBD2. The CDR3 length is 12 residues. Losses at the gene ends were 6 bases for V and 6 bases for J; bases not matched to a gene: 4. CDR1 SQVTM and CDR2 ANQGSEA come from the germline V gene. The DNA of the CDR3 is TGCAGCGTCCCGGGAGGGGGCAATGAGCAGTTCTTC. It encodes CSVPGGGNEQFF.

The rearrangement links TRBV6-5 to TRBJ2-2, with TRBD2 matching 11 bases. Germline V gene sequence: CDR1 MNHEY, CDR2 SVGAGI. Losses at the gene ends were 10 bases for V and 0 bases for J; bases not matched to a gene: 4. The length of the CDR3 is 15 residues. CDR3 in DNA: TGTGCCACCACTAGCGGGGGAGCGAACACCGGGGAGCTGTTTTTT. As protein: CATTSGGANTGELFF.

The chain combines TRBV11-2 with TRBJ1-4, with a weak D call TRBD1 (5 bases). The V end lost 0 bases, the J end lost 10 bases, and 18 bases lay between the germline ends. This CDR3 contains 16 residues. CDR1 and CDR2 (germline): SGHAT, FQNNGV. DNA for the CDR3: TGTGCCAGCAGCTTAGATCTAGGCAGGGATGGGGGAAAACTGTTTTTT. Its protein product is CASSLDLGRDGGKLFF.

This chain uses TRBV19 with TRBJ1-2; 9 positions match TRBD1. J was trimmed by 5 bases and V by 5 bases; bases with no gene match: 9. The length of the CDR3 is 15 residues. The germline V gene has CDR1 LNHDA and CDR2 SQIVND (reference sequence). The DNA for the CDR3 is TGTGCCAGTAGTGTATCGACAGGGGGAGGGTATGGCTACACCTTC. Amino acids: CASSVSTGGGYGYTF.

By share, this clone counts as medium-sized. V and J are TRBV6-4 and TRBJ1-6, with D uncertain. Germline CDR1 is MRHNA and CDR2 is SNTAGT. V dropped 5 bases and J dropped 7 bases, with 9 bases sitting between them. The length of the CDR3 is 13 residues. The CDR3 DNA reads as TGTGCCAGCAGTCGGGCAGAAAATTCACCCCTCCACTTT. As protein: CASSRAENSPLHF.

The chain employs TRBV7-9 and TRBJ1-6, with D maybe TRBD1 (6 bases). CDR3 size: 13 residues. From germline, CDR1 is SEHNR and CDR2 FQNEAQ (reference sequence). Trimming stripped 5 bases from V and 6 bases from J, with 8 bases between. The CDR3 region is CASSTGPNSPLHF. The CDR3 DNA reads as TGTGCCAGCAGCACAGGGCCTAATTCACCCCTCCACTTT.

This rearrangement joins TRBV30 to TRBJ2-7, with unresolved D. The CDR3 sequence is 15 residues long. Trimming took 6 bases from V and 3 from J, leaving 21 bases between them. CDR1 GTSNPN and CDR2 SVGIG come from the germline V gene (reference sequence). This CDR3 reads CACTVPDHSLYEQYF. The DNA for the CDR3 is TGTGCCTGTACTGTCCCCGACCATTCTCTCTACGAGCAGTACTTC.

CDR3: CASSLPSKPGLATYEQYF. CDR3 nucleotides: TGTGCCAGCAGCTTACCCTCCAAGCCCGGACTAGCAACCTACGAGCAGTACTTC. The chain combines TRBV7-2 with TRBJ2-7; TRBD2 agrees at 8 bases. V was clipped by 2 bases and J by 2 bases; unmatched bases: 14. The V gene's germline CDR1 is SGHTA and CDR2 FQGNSA. This CDR3 comprises 18 residues.

This sequence joins TRBV18 and TRBJ2-1; tentative D call: TRBD2 (5 bases). CDR3 length: 16 amino acids. Germline loops: CDR1 KGHSH, CDR2 LQKENI. The germline V and J ends were trimmed by 2 bases and 0 bases, with 11 bases remaining between them. CDR3 in DNA: TGTGCCAGCTCACCAGGACTCACGAGCTCCTACAATGAGCAGTTCTTC. The encoded protein is CASSPGLTSSYNEQFF.

The chain links TRBV29-1 to TRBJ1-1, with TRBD1 matching 9 bases. The germline gives CDR1 SQVTM, CDR2 ANQGSEA. V lost 3 bases to trimming and J lost 0 bases; unmatched junction nucleotides: 11. CDR3 length: 17 residues. The CDR3 DNA reads as TGCAGCGTTGATGTACGGACAGGGGTATTCATGAACACTGAAGCTTTCTTT. Translated, it gives CSVDVRTGVFMNTEAFF.

The chain employs TRBV6-5 and TRBJ2-7, with TRBD1 matching 8 bases. Losses at the gene ends were 5 bases for V and 6 bases for J; bases not matched to a gene: 3. Germline CDR1 is MNHEY and CDR2 is SVGAGI. This CDR3 region has 12 residues. This chain's CDR3 is CASSGGQGEQYF. CDR3 in DNA: TGTGCCAGCAGTGGCGGACAGGGCGAGCAGTACTTC.

CDR3 in DNA: TGCGCCAGCAGCTTTGCAAGGTCCTACGAGCAGTACTTC. Protein sequence: CASSFARSYEQYF. This chain connects TRBV5-1 to TRBJ2-7; D ambiguous. There are 13 residues in the CDR3. From germline, CDR1 is SGHRS and CDR2 YFSETQ. Trimming removed 2 bases at V and 1 base at J, with 7 bases between.

The chain uses TRBV5-4 and TRBJ1-4; 10 bases match TRBD1. Germline lookup yields CDR1 SGHNT and CDR2 YYREEE (reference sequence). The CDR3 extends over 16 amino acids. With V trimmed by 3 bases and J by 7 bases, 9 bases remained unmatched. The CDR3 is CASSSLPGQGIEKLFF. DNA for the CDR3: TGTGCCAGCAGCTCTTTACCGGGACAGGGGATTGAAAAACTGTTTTTT. Drawing the rest from reference TRBV5-4 and TRBJ1-4, the complete variable domain is ETGVTQSPTHLIKTRGQQVTLRCSSQSGHNTVSWYQQALGQGPQFIFQYYREEENGRGNFPPRFSGLQFPNYSSELNVNALELDDSALYLCASSSLPGQGIEKLFFGSGTQLSVL.

CDR3 sequence (DNA): TGCGCCAGCAGTGAGTCTTTGACAGGGGGCGAGCTGTTTTTT. Translation: CASSESLTGGELFF. The rearrangement links TRBV10-1 to TRBJ1-4; TRBD1 aligns across 10 bases. Germline V gene lookup returns CDR1 WNHNN and CDR2 SYGVQD (reference sequence). The CDR3 runs to 14 residues. V lost 0 bases to trimming and J lost 14 bases; unmatched junction nucleotides: 6.

This rearrangement joins TRBV5-1 to TRBJ2-3; D might be TRBD1 (6 bases). Trimming cost V 2 bases and J 6 bases, with 16 bases left between them. This CDR3 spans 15 amino acids. Germline V CDR1 and CDR2: SGHRS, YFSETQ. CDR3: CASSLQGAQGDTQYF. CDR3 in DNA: TGCGCCAGCAGCTTACAGGGTGCCCAAGGGGATACGCAGTATTTT.

V usage is TRBV9 and J usage is TRBJ2-5; a weak D match, TRBD1 (6 bases). The CDR3 sequence is 16 residues long. Germline-derived CDR1 and CDR2 are SGDLS and YYNGEE. V lost 4 bases, J lost 2 bases, and 18 bases lay in between. CDR3: CASSLRARGLQETQYF. CDR3 DNA sequence: TGTGCCAGCAGCCTCCGAGCCAGGGGTTTACAAGAGACCCAGTACTTC. The full variable domain, rest sourced from reference TRBV9 and TRBJ2-5, is DSGVTQTPKHLITATGQRVTLRCSPRSGDLSVYWYQQSLDQGLQFLIQYYNGEERAKGNILERFSAQQFPDLHSELNLSSLELGDSALYFCASSLRARGLQETQYFGPGTRLLVL.